Below, 8 T cell receptor beta chains from the same sample are listed, as sequenced in a study of technical replicates of blood from a handful of donors. Repertoires were generated with immunoSEQ multiplex PCR, while TCRdb's copy carries only in-frame clones and drops some. Among about 93,000 clones listed, nearly 97% were seen once. Sample: T cells isolated from PBMCs. The receptors stem from a human donor in good health.

This rearrangement joins TRBV13 to TRBJ2-1; 7 nucleotides agree with TRBD1. V gave up 3 bases and J gave up 7 bases; unmatched junction bases: 12. CDR1 and CDR2 (germline): PRHDT, FYEKMQ (reference sequence). The CDR3 length is 16 residues. CDR3 sequence (DNA): TGTGCCAGCAGCTTCCTGAGACAGGGTCGTAGGAATGAGCAGTTCTTC. It specifies CASSFLRQGRRNEQFF.

CDR3 amino acids: CAISEGAGGPGEQFF. DNA of the CDR3: TGTGCCATCAGTGAGGGAGCGGGGGGGCCTGGTGAGCAGTTCTTC. The chain combines TRBV10-3 with TRBJ2-1; TRBD2 matches 10 bases. Germline CDR1 and CDR2: ENHRY and SYGVKD. The length of the CDR3 is 15 residues. Unmatched junction bases numbered 7, after V lost 2 bases and J lost 9 bases.

This chain connects TRBV6-1 to TRBJ1-3; D unresolved. V was pared by 9 bases and J by 0 bases, with 15 bases between. The CDR3 has 15 residues. The germline CDR1 and CDR2 sequences are MNHNS and SASEGT. CDR3: CASDQVVSSGNTIYF. In nucleotides, the CDR3 is TGTGCCAGTGACCAGGTGGTCTCCTCTGGAAACACCATATATTTT.

This chain joins TRBV9 and TRBJ2-6; possibly TRBD2 for D (6 bases). This CDR3 comprises 15 residues. CDR1 is SGDLS, CDR2 YYNGEE, per germline. Trimming shortened V by 0 bases and J by 5 bases, and 9 bases separated the two germline ends. DNA of the CDR3: TGTGCCAGCAGCGTAGGGAGGGACCGGGCCAACGTCCTGACTTTC. Protein product: CASSVGRDRANVLTF.

The rearrangement joins TRBV5-6 to TRBJ1-5; 7 bases are a match to TRBD1. The V segment lost 4 bases and the J segment 4 bases; nucleotides outside the gene matches: 11. Looked up from germline, CDR1 is SGHDT and CDR2 is YYEEEE. The CDR3 contains 16 residues. The CDR3, as DNA: TGTGCCAGCAGCGTAAAAGGGGGCGATTCGAATCAGCCCCAGCATTTT. It yields the protein CASSVKGGDSNQPQHF.

V usage is TRBV23-1 and J usage is TRBJ2-7, with D uncertain. TRBV23-1 is labeled an ORF, and its function is uncertain. This CDR3 has 12 amino acids. Trimming took 6 bases from V and 5 from J, leaving 11 bases between them. In nucleotides, the CDR3 is TGCGCCAGCAGCCCCGGCAGGCACGAGCAGTACTTC. It specifies CASSPGRHEQYF.

The rearrangement joins TRBV5-1 to TRBJ2-5; D possibly corresponds to TRBD2 (6 bases). The CDR3 runs 13 residues. Trimming left V 0 bases short and J 4 bases short, with 7 bases between. The germline gives CDR1 SGHRS, CDR2 YFSETQ. CDR3 coding DNA: TGCGCCAGCAGCTTGGTGGGAGGAGAGACCCAGTACTTC. Translating gives CASSLVGGETQYF.

This clone was recorded once. The rearrangement uses TRBV18 and TRBJ2-7; TRBD1 matches 7 bases. Trimming at V came to 1 base and at J to 5 bases, leaving 8 bases not matched to a gene. CDR1 is KGHSH and CDR2 is LQKENI in the germline V gene. The CDR3 sequence is 15 residues long. CDR3 bases: TGTGCCAGCTCACCACTAGGGGACAGAAGGGACGAGCAGTACTTC. Amino acids: CASSPLGDRRDEQYF.